These T cell receptor beta chains were read from a single sample in a study of regulatory T cells in long-lasting Graves disease. MiXCR, applied by TCRdb to the multiplex PCR reads, yields one record per CDR3 protein. The table includes roughly 500,000 distinct CDR3 sequences, approximately 22% detected once. Sequencing used peripheral blood mononuclear cells (PBMCs), obtained when the disease was refractory, from a patient treated with antithyroid drugs. Source of these receptors: a female donor with Graves disease. CDR3s include the opening cysteine and the closing phenylalanine or tryptophan. A D gene is named only where the DNA matches it firmly. Size values are once, few and many counts, or a class for expanded clones, and some rows have none.

>TRBD2|TRBV7-2|few|19|TRBJ2-4
CASSLARTSGSLAKNIQYF
TGTGCCAGCAGCTTAGCGAGGACTAGCGGGAGCTTGGCCAAAAACATTCAGTACTTC
>TRBD1|TRBV12-3/TRBV12-4|many|14|TRBJ1-2
CASSSARGSYGYTF
TGTGCCAGCAGCTCAGCCAGGGGGTCCTATGGCTACACCTTC
>TRBD1|TRBV15|many|12|TRBJ2-7
CATSRWDSGQYF
TGTGCCACCAGTAGATGGGACAGTGGGCAGTACTTC
>NA|TRBV7-2|many|16|TRBJ1-3
CASSYLRGASGNTIYF
TGTGCCAGCAGCTACCTTCGAGGGGCCTCTGGAAACACCATATATTTT
>NA|TRBV12-3/TRBV12-4|few|15|TRBJ2-7
CASSLAGRGSYEQYF
TGTGCCAGCAGTTTAGCGGGCAGGGGTTCCTACGAGCAGTACTTC
>TRBD1|TRBV12-3/TRBV12-4|NA|16|TRBJ1-5
CASSYQGQYSNQPQHF
TGTGCCAGCAGTTACCAGGGACAGTATAGCAATCAGCCCCAGCATTTT
>NA|TRBV12-3/TRBV12-4|many|12|TRBJ2-7
CASSDRRDEQYF
TGTGCCAGCAGCGACCGCAGGGACGAGCAGTACTTC
>TRBD2|TRBV27|NA|16|TRBJ2-3
CASSSLTSGRTDTQYF
TGTGCCAGCAGTTCCTTAACTAGCGGGAGGACAGATACGCAGTATTTT
>TRBD2|TRBV28|many|15|TRBJ2-5
CASSLGLASPETQYF
TGTGCCAGCAGTCTAGGACTAGCGTCCCCGGAGACCCAGTACTTC
>NA|TRBV12-3/TRBV12-4|many|15|TRBJ1-3
CASRDGTGPGNTIYF
TGTGCCAGCAGGGATGGAACAGGGCCGGGAAACACCATATATTTT
>NA|TRBV10-3|many|15|TRBJ1-2
CAISESTRNTYGYTF
TGTGCCATCAGTGAGTCAACCAGGAATACCTATGGCTACACCTTC
>NA|TRBV19|few|15|TRBJ1-5
CASSPPMGRNQPQHF
TGTGCCAGTAGTCCCCCGATGGGACGCAATCAGCCCCAGCATTTT
>NA|TRBV7-8|many|16|TRBJ1-2
CASSLARQGNYDGYTF
TGTGCCAGCAGCTTAGCGCGGCAGGGTAATTACGATGGCTACACCTTC
>NA|TRBV28|many|14|TRBJ1-3
CASSPSGFGNTIYF
TGTGCCAGCAGCCCCTCAGGGTTTGGAAACACCATATATTTT
>TRBD1|TRBV28|many|16|TRBJ1-5
CASTLPGQGADQPQHF
TGTGCCAGCACCTTACCGGGACAGGGGGCCGATCAGCCCCAGCATTTT
>TRBD1|TRBV29-1|few|14|TRBJ2-5
CSTGGGQGTETQYF
TGCAGCACCGGGGGGGGACAGGGGACAGAGACCCAGTACTTC
>NA|TRBV12-5|NA|12|TRBJ2-7
CASGQGAYEQYF
TGTGCTAGTGGCCAGGGCGCTTACGAGCAGTACTTC
>NA|TRBV20-1|NA|15|TRBJ1-4
CSARVPFLMNEKLFF
TGCAGTGCTAGAGTCCCATTTCTGATGAATGAAAAACTGTTTTTT
>NA|TRBV30|few|13|TRBJ1-4
CAWTPSTNEKLFF
TGTGCCTGGACCCCATCAACTAATGAAAAACTGTTTTTT
>NA|TRBV7-2|few|15|TRBJ1-1
CASSLAGQSNTEAFF
TGTGCCAGCAGCTTAGCGGGACAATCGAACACTGAAGCTTTCTTT
>TRBD1|TRBV2|many|14|TRBJ1-5
CASSRQGPNQPQHF
TGTGCCAGCAGTCGACAGGGACCGAATCAGCCCCAGCATTTT
>NA|TRBV10-3|many|13|TRBJ2-7
CAISESHGYEQYF
TGTGCCATCAGTGAGTCTCACGGATACGAGCAGTACTTC
>NA|TRBV20-1|many|12|TRBJ1-2
CSARTNGYGYTF
TGCAGTGCTAGAACCAATGGCTATGGCTACACCTTC